The next 11 T cell receptor beta chains were all read from a single sample in a study of T cells in localized non-small cell lung cancer. Only in-frame clones appear in the TCRdb table, and some are missing; sequencing was by immunoSEQ multiplex PCR. This sample has 25,000 to 35,000 clones, with 92% found just once. Sequencing was performed on peripheral blood, taken before any cancer treatment. The receptors come from a female donor over 55 with stage I lung adenocarcinoma.

The genes are TRBV2 and TRBJ1-2, with 9 bases lining up with TRBD1. The CDR3 consists of 16 residues. The V and J ends lost 0 bases and 6 bases, in that order; junction bases with no gene match: 8. From germline, CDR1 is SNHLY and CDR2 FYNNEI. CDR3 sequence: CASSEAAAGTGNGYTF. Written as DNA, the CDR3 is TGTGCCAGCAGTGAAGCGGCTGCCGGGACAGGGAATGGCTACACCTTC.

This clone was seen once. This sequence joins TRBV7-4 and TRBJ1-1; D gene ambiguous. The CDR3 covers 14 residues. Per the germline V gene, CDR1 is SGHVT and CDR2 is SQSDAQ. V was clipped by 5 bases and J by 3 bases, with 13 bases between them. In DNA form, the CDR3 reads TGTGCCAGCAGCAGCCCCCGGCCACACACTGAAGCTTTCTTT. Encoded protein: CASSSPRPHTEAFF.

The chain is built from TRBV5-1 and TRBJ1-1; D remains ambiguous. CDR1 is SGHRS and CDR2 is YFSETQ in the germline V gene. CDR3 length: 13 amino acids. The V end lost 3 bases, the J end lost 2 bases, and 8 bases lay between the germline ends. DNA of the CDR3: TGCGCCAGCAGCTCCAGAAGTAACACTGAAGCTTTCTTT. Residues: CASSSRSNTEAFF.

The rearrangement joins TRBV9 to TRBJ2-1; 11 bases are shared with TRBD1. Unmatched junction bases numbered 3, after V lost 2 bases and J lost 5 bases. The CDR3 is 15 amino acids. The V gene's germline CDR1 is SGDLS and CDR2 YYNGEE. The CDR3 sequence is CASSVGQGDHNEQFF. The CDR3 DNA reads TGTGCCAGCAGCGTGGGACAGGGGGACCACAATGAGCAGTTCTTC.

The CDR3 protein is CSAWGGSNEQYF. The CDR3 region has the DNA TGCAGCGCCTGGGGGGGGAGCAACGAGCAGTACTTC. The chain is built from TRBV29-1 and TRBJ2-7, with 7 bases aligning to TRBD2. Germline V gives CDR1 SQVTM, CDR2 ANQGSEA. CDR3 length equals 12 residues. V shed 7 bases, J shed 5 bases, and the junction held 8 bases outside the gene matches.

V and J are TRBV6-1 and TRBJ2-7; a weak D match, TRBD1 (6 bases). V lost 7 bases and J 4 bases, leaving 8 bases between the germline ends. Germline V gene lookup returns CDR1 MNHNS and CDR2 SASEGT. The CDR3 totals 11 residues. Here the CDR3 DNA reads TGTGCCAGCAATAGGGGGTACGAGCAGTACTTC. Protein sequence: CASNRGYEQYF.

The rearrangement links TRBV11-3 to TRBJ2-7, with a tentative D call TRBD2 (5 bases). The CDR3 contains 11 residues. CDR1 is SGHNT, CDR2 YENEEA, per germline. Trimming pared 1 base from V and 7 bases from J, leaving 5 bases between. CDR3 loop: CASSLGREQYF. Written as DNA, the CDR3 is TGTGCCAGCAGCTTAGGGAGGGAGCAGTACTTC. The full variable domain, completed using reference TRBV11-3 and TRBJ2-7, is EAGVVQSPRYKIIEKKQPVAFWCNPISGHNTLYWYLQNLGQGPELLIRYENEEAVDDSQLPKDRFSAERLKGVDSTLKIQPAELGDSAVYLCASSLGREQYFGPGTRLTVT.

Notes on this clone: This same CDR3 is encoded by further DNA sequences in the sample. V usage is TRBV7-2 and J usage is TRBJ2-1, with D unresolved. Trimming removed 0 bases at V and 0 bases at J, with 6 bases between. Germline CDR1 SGHTA, CDR2 FQGNSA. The CDR3 totals 15 residues. In nucleotides, the CDR3 is TGTGCCAGCAGCTTAGCCAGAGGCTCCTACAATGAGCAGTTCTTC. Its translation is CASSLARGSYNEQFF.

The chain joins TRBV28 to TRBJ1-1; D is unclear. The V end lost 5 bases, the J end lost 1 base, and 14 bases lay between the germline ends. The CDR3 has 15 residues. Germline CDR1 reads MDHEN; CDR2 reads SYDVKM. This CDR3 is CASSPSGRGNTEAFF. The CDR3 DNA is TGTGCCAGCAGTCCCTCCGGGAGAGGGAACACTGAAGCTTTCTTT.

The chain couples TRBV11-2 to TRBJ2-7, with D unresolved. The germline V gene has CDR1 SGHAT and CDR2 FQNNGV. The CDR3 totals 13 residues. Trimming left V 9 bases short and J 0 bases short, with 12 bases between. DNA of the CDR3: TGTGCCAGTAACCTCGATCGCTCCTACGAGCAGTACTTC. It codes for CASNLDRSYEQYF.

The chain has TRBV11-3 and TRBJ2-2, with D maybe TRBD2 (5 bases). Germline V gene lookup returns CDR1 SGHNT and CDR2 YENEEA. The V end was cut by 4 bases, the J end by 4 bases, with 7 bases between. The CDR3 runs 13 residues. CDR3 residues: CASSSTSTGELFF. The CDR3 nucleotides read TGTGCCAGCAGCTCCACTAGCACCGGGGAGCTGTTTTTT.